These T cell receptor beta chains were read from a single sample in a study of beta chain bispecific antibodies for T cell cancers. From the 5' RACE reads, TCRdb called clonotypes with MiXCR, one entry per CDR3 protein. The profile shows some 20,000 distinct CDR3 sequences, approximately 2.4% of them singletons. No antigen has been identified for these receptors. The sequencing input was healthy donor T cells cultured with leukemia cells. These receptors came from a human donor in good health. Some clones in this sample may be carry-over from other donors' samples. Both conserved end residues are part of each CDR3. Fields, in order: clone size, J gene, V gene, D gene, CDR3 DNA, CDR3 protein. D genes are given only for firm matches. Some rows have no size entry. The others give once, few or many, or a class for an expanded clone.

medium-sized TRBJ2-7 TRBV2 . TGTGCCAGCAGTGGGGGAACAGAACTTCCCTACGAGCAGTACTTC CASSGGTELPYEQYF
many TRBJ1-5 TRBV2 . TGTGCCAGCAGCCGGGCAGGGAAAGAAGATCAGCCCCAGCATTTT CASSRAGKEDQPQHF
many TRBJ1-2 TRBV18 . TGTGCCAGCTCACCAGAGGCAGGGGAGCGCGGCTACACCTTC CASSPEAGERGYTF
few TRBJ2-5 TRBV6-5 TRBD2 TGTGCCAGCAGAAGTGGAGGACTAGAAGAGACCCAGTACTTC CASRSGGLEETQYF
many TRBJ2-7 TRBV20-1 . TGCAGTGCTAGGGACGGGGCAGGGGTCTCCTACGAGCAGTACTTC CSARDGAGVSYEQYF
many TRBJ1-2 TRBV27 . TGTGCCAGCAGTTTAGCGGTTGGGCTTTCCTCCTATGGCTACACCTTC CASSLAVGLSSYGYTF
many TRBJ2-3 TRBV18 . TGTGCCAGCTCCCCGGGCGATACGCAGTATTTT CASSPGDTQYF
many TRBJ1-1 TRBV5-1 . TGCGCCAGCAGCCCCTCGGGCGGGAACACTGAAGCTTTCTTT CASSPSGGNTEAFF
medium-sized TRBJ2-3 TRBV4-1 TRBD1 TGCGCCAGCAGCCAAGTAGGGACAGACCTGGGGGATACGCAGTATTTT CASSQVGTDLGDTQYF
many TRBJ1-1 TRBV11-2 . TGTGCCAGCAGCCAAAGGGGGGGGGACACTGAAGCTTTCTTT CASSQRGGDTEAFF
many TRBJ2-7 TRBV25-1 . TGTGCCAGCAGTGAGGTGAACTCCTACGAGCAGTACTTC CASSEVNSYEQYF
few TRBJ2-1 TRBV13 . TGTGCCAGTAGGGGGGTAGCGGAGTACAATGAGCAGTTCTTC CASRGVAEYNEQFF
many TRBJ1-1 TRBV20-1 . TGCAGTGCTATAGGGTTGAACACTGAAGCTTTCTTT CSAIGLNTEAFF
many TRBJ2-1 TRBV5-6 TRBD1 TGTGCCAGCCTACACCCAGGGACAGGGTATGATGAGCAGTTCTTC CASLHPGTGYDEQFF
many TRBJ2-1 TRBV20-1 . TGCAGTGCTAGAGATCTGCAGGGGTGGGTATACAATGAGCAGTTCTTC CSARDLQGWVYNEQFF
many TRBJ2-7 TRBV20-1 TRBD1 TGCAGTGCTACCTCCTACAGGGGGCCCTACGAGCAGTACTTC CSATSYRGPYEQYF
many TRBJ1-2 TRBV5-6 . TGTGCCAGCAGCTTGGGAGGACAAGGCTACACCTTC CASSLGGQGYTF
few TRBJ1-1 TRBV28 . TGTGCCAGCAGCTTACGGGGAGATGGGAACACTGAAGCTTTCTTT CASSLRGDGNTEAFF
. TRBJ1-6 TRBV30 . TGTGCCTGGAAAAGGGGCACTGGTAATTCACCCCTCCACTTT CAWKRGTGNSPLHF
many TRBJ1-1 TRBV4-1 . TGCGCCAGCAGCCAAGGCAGGATGAACACTGAAGCTTTCTTT CASSQGRMNTEAFF
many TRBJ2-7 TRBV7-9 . TGTGCCAGCAGCTCCAGGGGACTGTTGTCCTACGAGCAGTACTTC CASSSRGLLSYEQYF
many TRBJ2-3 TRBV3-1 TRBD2 TGTGCCAGCAGCCACCCATCGGGGGGGGCTGGCACAGATACGCAGTATTTT CASSHPSGGAGTDTQYF
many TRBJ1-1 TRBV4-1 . TGCGCCAGCAGCCATTCTAACACTGAAGCTTTCTTT CASSHSNTEAFF
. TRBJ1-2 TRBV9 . TGTGCCAGCAGCGTAGGGTTGGGGGCCTATGGCTACACCTTC CASSVGLGAYGYTF
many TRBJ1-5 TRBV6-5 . TGTGCCAGCGGGGGCTCGGAGCCCCAGCATTTT CASGGSEPQHF
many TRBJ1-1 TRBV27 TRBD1 TGTGCCAGCAGTTTAGGGGCCGATCCAGGGGGGACTGAAGCTTTCTTT CASSLGADPGGTEAFF
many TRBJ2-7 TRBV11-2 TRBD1 TGTGCCATAGAGACAGGGACGGGCGAGCAGTACTTC CAIETGTGEQYF
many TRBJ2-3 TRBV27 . TGTGCCAGCAGTTTATCGGGACTTAATACGCAGTATTTT CASSLSGLNTQYF
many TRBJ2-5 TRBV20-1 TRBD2 TGCAGTGCTAGAGTAGCGGGGGGGCCGATCGAAGAGACCCAGTACTTC CSARVAGGPIEETQYF
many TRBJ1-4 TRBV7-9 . TGTGCCAGCAGCTTAGACAGGCAGAATGAAAAACTGTTTTTT CASSLDRQNEKLFF
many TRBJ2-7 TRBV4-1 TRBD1 TGCGCCAGCAGCCAACCGACAGGGCACTACGAGCAGTACTTC CASSQPTGHYEQYF
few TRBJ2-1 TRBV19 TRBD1 TGTGCCAGTAGTACGGGACAGGGCTACAATGAGCAGTTCTTC CASSTGQGYNEQFF
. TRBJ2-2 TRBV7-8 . TGTGCCAGCAGCTTAGGATTGAAGCTTTCAGGGGAACGACTAAAGGCTACGAACACCGGGGAGCTGCTTTTT CASSLGLKLSGERLKATNTGELLF
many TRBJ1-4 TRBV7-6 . TGTGCCAGCAGCTCGCGGGGCGAGGGTGAAAAACTGTTTTTT CASSSRGEGEKLFF
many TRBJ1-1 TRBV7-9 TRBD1 TGTGCCAGCAGCTGGAGACAGGGAAAGAACACTGAAGCTTTCTTT CASSWRQGKNTEAFF
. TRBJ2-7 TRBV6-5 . TGTGCCAGCAGTTACTCGGGATCGAGCGAGCAGTACTTC CASSYSGSSEQYF
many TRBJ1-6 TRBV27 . TGTGCCAGCAGTATAGGGTCTCGGTCACCCCTCCACTTT CASSIGSRSPLHF
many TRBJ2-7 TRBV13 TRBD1 TGTGCCAGCAGCCACCGGGACAGGAAGACCTACGAGCAGTACTTC CASSHRDRKTYEQYF
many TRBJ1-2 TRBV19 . TGTGCCAGTAGTCGGGTAAAAGAGGTGATTGACTATGGCTACACCTTC CASSRVKEVIDYGYTF
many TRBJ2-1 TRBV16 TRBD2 TGTGCCAGCAGCCGAAGAGGGGTCACGGGGGGGCCCGATGAGCAGTTCTTC CASSRRGVTGGPDEQFF
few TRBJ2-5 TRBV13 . TGTGCCAGCAGCTGGGGGGGCCTGTCGTACCAAGAGACCCAGTACTTC CASSWGGLSYQETQYF
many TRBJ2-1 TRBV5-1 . TGCGCCAGCAGCTTGGAGGGCAGCCTGGGGTCCAATGAGCAGTTCTTC CASSLEGSLGSNEQFF